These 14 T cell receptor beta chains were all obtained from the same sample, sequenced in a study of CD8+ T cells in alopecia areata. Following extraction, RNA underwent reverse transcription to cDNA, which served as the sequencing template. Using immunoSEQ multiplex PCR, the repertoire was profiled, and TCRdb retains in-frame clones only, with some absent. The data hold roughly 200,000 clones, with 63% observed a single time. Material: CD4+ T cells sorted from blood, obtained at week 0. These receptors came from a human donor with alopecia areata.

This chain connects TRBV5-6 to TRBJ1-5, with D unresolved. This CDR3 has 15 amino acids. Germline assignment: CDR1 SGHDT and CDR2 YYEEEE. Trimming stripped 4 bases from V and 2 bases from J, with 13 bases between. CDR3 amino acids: CASSAWSLGNQPQHF. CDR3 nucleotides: TGTGCCAGCAGCGCCTGGAGTTTGGGCAATCAGCCCCAGCATTTT.

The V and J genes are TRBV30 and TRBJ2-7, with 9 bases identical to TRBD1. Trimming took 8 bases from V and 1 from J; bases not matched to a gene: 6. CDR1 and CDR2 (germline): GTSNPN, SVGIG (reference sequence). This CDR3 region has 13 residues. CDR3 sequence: CAERGQGSYEQYF. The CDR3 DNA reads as TGTGCCGAACGGGGACAGGGTTCCTACGAGCAGTACTTC.

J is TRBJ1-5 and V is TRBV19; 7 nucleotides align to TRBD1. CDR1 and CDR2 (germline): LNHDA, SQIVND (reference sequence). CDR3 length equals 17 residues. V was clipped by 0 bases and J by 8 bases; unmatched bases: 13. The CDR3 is CASSIDLSSTGWEPQHF. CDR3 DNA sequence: TGTGCCAGTAGTATAGATCTATCTTCGACAGGGTGGGAGCCCCAGCATTTT.

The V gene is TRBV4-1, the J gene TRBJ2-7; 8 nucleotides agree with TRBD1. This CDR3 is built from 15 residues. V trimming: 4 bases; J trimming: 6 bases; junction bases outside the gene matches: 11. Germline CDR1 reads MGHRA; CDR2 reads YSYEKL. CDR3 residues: CASSPSAGGFGEQYF. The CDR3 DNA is TGCGCCAGCAGCCCCTCGGCAGGGGGCTTTGGCGAGCAGTACTTC.

For the CDR3, the DNA is TGTGCCAGCAGCTTAGGGATCACCTACGAGCAGTACTTC. Its protein product is CASSLGITYEQYF. This chain joins TRBV7-8 and TRBJ2-7; D uncertain. Trimming cost V 1 base and J 2 bases, with 6 bases left between them. The CDR3 is made up of 13 amino acids. The germline CDR1 and CDR2 sequences are SGHVS and FQNEAQ.

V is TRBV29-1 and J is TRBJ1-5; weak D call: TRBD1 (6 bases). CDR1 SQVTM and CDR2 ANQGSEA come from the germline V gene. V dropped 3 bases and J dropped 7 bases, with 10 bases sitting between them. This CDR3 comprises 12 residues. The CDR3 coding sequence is TGCAGCGTTGAGATCAGGGGACAGCCCCAGCATTTT. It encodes CSVEIRGQPQHF.

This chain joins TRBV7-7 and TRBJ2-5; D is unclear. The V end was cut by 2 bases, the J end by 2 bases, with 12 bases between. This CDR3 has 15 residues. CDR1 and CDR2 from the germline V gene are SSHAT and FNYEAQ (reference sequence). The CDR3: CASSLNPSGQETQYF. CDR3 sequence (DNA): TGTGCCAGCAGCTTAAACCCCAGTGGACAAGAGACCCAGTACTTC.

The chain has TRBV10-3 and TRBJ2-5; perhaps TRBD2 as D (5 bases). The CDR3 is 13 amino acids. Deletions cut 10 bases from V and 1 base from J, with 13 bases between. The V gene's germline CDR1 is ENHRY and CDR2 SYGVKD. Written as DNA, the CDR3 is TGTGCCACCCGACCGGGGTCCCAAGAGACCCAGTACTTC. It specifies CATRPGSQETQYF.

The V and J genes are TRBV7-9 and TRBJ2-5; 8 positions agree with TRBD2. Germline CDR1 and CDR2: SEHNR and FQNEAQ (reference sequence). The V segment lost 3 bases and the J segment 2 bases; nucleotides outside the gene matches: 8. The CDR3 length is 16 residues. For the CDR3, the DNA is TGTGCCAGCAGCTTCAAGCGGGGGAGGTTACAAGAGACCCAGTACTTC. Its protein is CASSFKRGRLQETQYF.

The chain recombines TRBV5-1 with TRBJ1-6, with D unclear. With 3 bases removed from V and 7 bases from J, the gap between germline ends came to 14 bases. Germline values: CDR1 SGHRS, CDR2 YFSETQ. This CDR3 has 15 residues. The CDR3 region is CASSSTIWENSPLHF. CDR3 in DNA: TGCGCCAGCAGCTCTACGATTTGGGAGAATTCACCCCTCCACTTT.

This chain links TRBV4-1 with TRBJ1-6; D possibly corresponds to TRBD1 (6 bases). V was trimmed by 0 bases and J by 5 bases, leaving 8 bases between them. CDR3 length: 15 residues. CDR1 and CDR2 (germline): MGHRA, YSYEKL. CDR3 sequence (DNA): TGCGCCAGCAGCCAAGAAGGGGGGAATAATTCACCCCTCCACTTT. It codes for CASSQEGGNNSPLHF.

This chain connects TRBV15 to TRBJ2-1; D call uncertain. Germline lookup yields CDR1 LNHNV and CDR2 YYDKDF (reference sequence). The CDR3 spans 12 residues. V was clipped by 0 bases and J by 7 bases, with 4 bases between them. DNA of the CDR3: TGTGCCACCAGCAGAGATTTGAATGAGCAGTTCTTC. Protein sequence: CATSRDLNEQFF.

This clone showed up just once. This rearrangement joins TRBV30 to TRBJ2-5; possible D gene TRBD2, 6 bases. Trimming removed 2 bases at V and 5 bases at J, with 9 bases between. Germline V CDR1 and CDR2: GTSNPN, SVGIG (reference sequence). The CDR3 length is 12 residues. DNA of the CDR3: TGTGCCTGGAGTCCGGGAGTGGAGACCCAGTACTTC. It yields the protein CAWSPGVETQYF.

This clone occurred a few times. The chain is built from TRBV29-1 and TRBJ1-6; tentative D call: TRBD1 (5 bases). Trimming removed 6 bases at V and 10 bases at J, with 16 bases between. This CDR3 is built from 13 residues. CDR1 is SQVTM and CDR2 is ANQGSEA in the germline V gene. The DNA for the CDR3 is TGCAGCGTGCGCCAAGGGGCCGGCTCACCCCTCCACTTT. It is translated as CSVRQGAGSPLHF.